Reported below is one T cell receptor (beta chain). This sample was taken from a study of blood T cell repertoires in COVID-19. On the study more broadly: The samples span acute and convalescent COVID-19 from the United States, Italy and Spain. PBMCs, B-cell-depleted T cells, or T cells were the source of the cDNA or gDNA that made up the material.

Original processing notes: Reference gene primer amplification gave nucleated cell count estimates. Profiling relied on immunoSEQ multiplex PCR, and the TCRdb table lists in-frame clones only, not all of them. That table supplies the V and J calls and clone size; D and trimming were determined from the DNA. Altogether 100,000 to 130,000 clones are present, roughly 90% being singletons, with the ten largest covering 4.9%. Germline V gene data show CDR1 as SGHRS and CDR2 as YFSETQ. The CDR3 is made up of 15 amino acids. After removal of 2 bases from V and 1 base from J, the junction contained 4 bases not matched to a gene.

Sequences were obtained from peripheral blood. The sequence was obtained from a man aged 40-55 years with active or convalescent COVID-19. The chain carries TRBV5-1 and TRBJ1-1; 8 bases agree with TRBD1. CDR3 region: CASSFGGQANTEAFF. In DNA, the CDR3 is TGCGCCAGCAGCTTCGGGGGACAGGCGAACACTGAAGCTTTCTTT.